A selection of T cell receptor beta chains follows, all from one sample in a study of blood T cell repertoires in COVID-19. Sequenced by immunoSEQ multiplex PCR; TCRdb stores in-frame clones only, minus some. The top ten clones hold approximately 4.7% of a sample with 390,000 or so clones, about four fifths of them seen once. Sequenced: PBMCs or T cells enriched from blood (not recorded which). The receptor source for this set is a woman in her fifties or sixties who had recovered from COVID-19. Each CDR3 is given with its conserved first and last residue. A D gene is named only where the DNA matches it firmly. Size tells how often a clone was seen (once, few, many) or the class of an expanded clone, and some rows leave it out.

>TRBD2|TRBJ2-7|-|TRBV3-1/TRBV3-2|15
TGTGCCAGCAGCGTGGGGACTAGCGGCTCCTACGAGCAGTACTTC
CASSVGTSGSYEQYF
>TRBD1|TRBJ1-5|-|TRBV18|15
TGTGCCAGCTCGCTGATGACAGGGTTAAATCAGCCCCAGCATTTT
CASSLMTGLNQPQHF
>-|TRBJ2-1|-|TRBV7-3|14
TGTGCCAGCAGCCCGGGATTGCTGGGCAATGAGCAGTTCTTC
CASSPGLLGNEQFF
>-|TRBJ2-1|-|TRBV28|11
TGTGCCACCCGTACCTACAATGAGCAGTTCTTC
CATRTYNEQFF
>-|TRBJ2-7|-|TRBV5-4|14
TGTGCCAGCAGTTCCGAGACAGCTGCCTACGAGCAGTACTTC
CASSSETAAYEQYF
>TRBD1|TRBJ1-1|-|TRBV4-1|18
TGCGCCAGCAGCCATCCACCCCGGACAGGGGTGGTGAACACTGAAGCTTTCTTT
CASSHPPRTGVVNTEAFF
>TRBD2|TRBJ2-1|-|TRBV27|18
TGTGCCAGCAGTTTACGGCTAGCGGGGGGGCCGTCCTACAATGAGCAGTTCTTC
CASSLRLAGGPSYNEQFF
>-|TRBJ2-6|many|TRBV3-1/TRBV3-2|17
TGTGCCAGCAGCCTTAGCGGTTTAGACTCAGGGGCCAACGTCCTGACTTTC
CASSLSGLDSGANVLTF
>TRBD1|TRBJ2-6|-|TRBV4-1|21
TGCGCCAGCAGCCAAGATCCTGGGGACAGGGCGGATTCTTCTGGGGCCAACGTCCTGACTTTC
CASSQDPGDRADSSGANVLTF
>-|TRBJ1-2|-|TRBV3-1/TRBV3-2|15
TGTGCCAGCAGCCCAGACATCTATACCAACTATGGCTACACCTTC
CASSPDIYTNYGYTF
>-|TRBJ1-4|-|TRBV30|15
TGTGCCTGGAGTCGGCAGGGGTCGTCTAATGAAAAACTGTTTTTT
CAWSRQGSSNEKLFF
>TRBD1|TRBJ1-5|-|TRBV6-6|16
TGTGCCAGCAGTCATCCCGGGACAGGGGGGGGTCAGCCCCAGCATTTT
CASSHPGTGGGQPQHF
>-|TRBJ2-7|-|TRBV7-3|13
TGTGCCAGCAGCTTAAGTAGGGGCGACGAGCAGTACTTC
CASSLSRGDEQYF
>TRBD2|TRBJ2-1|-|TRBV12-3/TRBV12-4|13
TGTGCCAGCAGCCCGGGGAGGGTCACTGAGCAGTTCTTC
CASSPGRVTEQFF
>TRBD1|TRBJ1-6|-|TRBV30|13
TGTGCCTCAGACGGGACAGGTCATTCACCCCTCCACTTT
CASDGTGHSPLHF
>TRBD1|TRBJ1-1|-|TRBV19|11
TGTGCCAGTAGTGGTGGGACAGGAGCTTTCTTT
CASSGGTGAFF
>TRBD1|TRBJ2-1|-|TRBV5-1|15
TGCGCCAGCAGCTTCACAGGGGCCGTCTACAATGAGCAGTTCTTC
CASSFTGAVYNEQFF
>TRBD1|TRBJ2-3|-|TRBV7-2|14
TGTGCCAGCAGCCCGCGGGACAGGGTAGATACGCAGTATTTT
CASSPRDRVDTQYF
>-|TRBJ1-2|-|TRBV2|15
TGTGCCAGCATAGCCGCGCAGGGCACTAACTATGGCTACACCTTC
CASIAAQGTNYGYTF
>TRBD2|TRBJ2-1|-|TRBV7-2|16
TGTGCCAGCAGCTTCTCCGGGACTAGCGGGAGAGGTGAGCAGTTCTTC
CASSFSGTSGRGEQFF
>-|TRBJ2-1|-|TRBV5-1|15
TGCGCCAGCAGCTTGGCAGCGACCTCCTACAATGAGCAGTTCTTC
CASSLAATSYNEQFF
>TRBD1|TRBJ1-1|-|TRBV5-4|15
TGTGCCAGCAGCCGAACTCAGGGGGCGGTCACTGAAGCTTTCTTT
CASSRTQGAVTEAFF
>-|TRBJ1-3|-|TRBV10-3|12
TGTGCCACAGAAAGCGCTGGAAACACCATATATTTT
CATESAGNTIYF
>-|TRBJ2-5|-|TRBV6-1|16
TGTGCCAGCAGTGAATGGGGCACCTTCCCCTCGGAGACCCAGTACTTC
CASSEWGTFPSETQYF
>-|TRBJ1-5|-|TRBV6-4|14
TGTGCCAGCAGTGACTCGATTCCCCGGCAGCCCCAGCATTTT
CASSDSIPRQPQHF
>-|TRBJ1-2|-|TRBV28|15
TGTGCCAGCAGTTTAGTTTTCGACACTAACTATGGCTACACCTTC
CASSLVFDTNYGYTF
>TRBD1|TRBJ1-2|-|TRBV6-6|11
TGTGCCAGCGGGACAGGTTATGGCTACACCTTC
CASGTGYGYTF
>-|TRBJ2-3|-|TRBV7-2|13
TGTGCCAGCAGCTTGGACAACCGGGATACGCAGTATTTT
CASSLDNRDTQYF
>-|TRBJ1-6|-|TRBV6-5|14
TGTGCCAGCAAAGCAGCCCAGGGGAACTCACCCCTCCACTTT
CASKAAQGNSPLHF
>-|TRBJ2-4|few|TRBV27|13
TGTGCCAGCAGTTCTCACAGCAAAAACATTCAGTACTTC
CASSSHSKNIQYF
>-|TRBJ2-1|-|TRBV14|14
TGTGCCAGCAGCCAACGGGAGTCTTCGGGGGAGCAGTTCTTC
CASSQRESSGEQFF
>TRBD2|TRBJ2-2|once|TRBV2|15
TGTGCCAGCTCTGGCGGGGGGGGGCGCACCGGGGAGCTGTTTTTT
CASSGGGGRTGELFF
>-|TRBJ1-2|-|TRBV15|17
TGTGCCACCAGCAGAGGCCTCAGCAGGGCTTTGGACTATGGCTACACCTTC
CATSRGLSRALDYGYTF
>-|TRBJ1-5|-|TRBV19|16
TGTGCCAGTAGTATCCAGGGGACGCTTAGCAATCAGCCCCAGCATTTT
CASSIQGTLSNQPQHF
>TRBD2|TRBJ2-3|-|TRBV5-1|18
TGCGCCAGCAGCCGCACCTCGGGGGGGACCGCTAGCACAGATACGCAGTATTTT
CASSRTSGGTASTDTQYF
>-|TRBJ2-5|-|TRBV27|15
TGTGCCAGCAGTTTCTTGGCAGGAGGCCCAGAGACCCAGTACTTC
CASSFLAGGPETQYF
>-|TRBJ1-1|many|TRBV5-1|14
TGCGCCAGCAGCTCAAGCAGGGGTCGGGCTGAAGCTTTCTTT
CASSSSRGRAEAFF
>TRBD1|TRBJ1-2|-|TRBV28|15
TGTGCCAGCAGCTCACAGGGGGACCTCAACTATGGCTACACCTTC
CASSSQGDLNYGYTF
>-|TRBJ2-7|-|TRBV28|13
TGTGCCAGCAGTATCGTGGGACACTACGAGCAGTACTTC
CASSIVGHYEQYF
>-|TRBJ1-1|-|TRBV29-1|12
TGCAGCGTTGACGCGGACAACCCCGAAGCTTTCTTT
CSVDADNPEAFF
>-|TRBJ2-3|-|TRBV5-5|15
TGTGCCAGCAGCTTTCGGGGGAAGGTTGAGGATACGCAGTATTTT
CASSFRGKVEDTQYF
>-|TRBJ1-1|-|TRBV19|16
TGTGCCAGTAGTATAGCGGCACAGGGAGAGTACACTGAAGCTTTCTTT
CASSIAAQGEYTEAFF
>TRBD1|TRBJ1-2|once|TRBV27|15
TGTGCCAGCAGTTTAACAGGGGGCGCAGGATATGGCTACACCTTC
CASSLTGGAGYGYTF
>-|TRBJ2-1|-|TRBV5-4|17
TGTGCCAGCAGCTCTGGAGGCAGGTACCGCTCCTACAATGAGCAGTTCTTC
CASSSGGRYRSYNEQFF
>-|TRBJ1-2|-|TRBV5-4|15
TGTGCCAGCAGCTTGGGGCAGGGGTTACGTTATGGCTACACCTTC
CASSLGQGLRYGYTF
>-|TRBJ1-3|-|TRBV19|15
TGTGCCAGTAGTGTCAAACAGGGCTCCGGAAACACCATATATTTT
CASSVKQGSGNTIYF
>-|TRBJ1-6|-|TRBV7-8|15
TGTGCCAGCAGCTTACAGGGGCCTCCTAATTCACCCCTCCACTTT
CASSLQGPPNSPLHF
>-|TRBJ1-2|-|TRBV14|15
TGTGCCAGCAGCCAAGAGGAGGGGAGGCTTCGGGGCTACACCTTC
CASSQEEGRLRGYTF
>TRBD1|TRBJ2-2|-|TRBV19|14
TGTGCCAGTAGTCGGGACAGAATCACCGGGGAGCTGTTTTTT
CASSRDRITGELFF